The 15 T cell receptor beta chains presented below share a single source sample, sequenced in a study of tumor and adjacent non-tumor tissue in lung cancer. The library came from three nested PCR rounds adapted from ARM-PCR protocols. TCRdb processed the multiplex PCR reads anew with MiXCR; each CDR3 protein has one entry. Of 100,000 to 150,000 distinct CDR3 sequences listed, about 66% are singletons. No cell sorting was done before RNA was extracted from the tissue. Material for sequencing was lung tumor tissue. These receptor sequences come from a man aged 25 to 45 with non-small cell lung cancer.

Points on this clonotype: A much larger clone lies a single base off, so this may be a read error. Without the conserved terminal phenylalanine or tryptophan, this CDR3 likely stems from a read error. The chain carries TRBV12-3 or TRBV12-4 and TRBJ1-1; no firm D call. The length of the CDR3 is 12 residues. V was pared by 5 bases and J by 1 base, with 5 bases between. In nucleotides, the CDR3 is TGTGCCAGCAGTCGACGGAACACTGAAGCTTTCTAT. Its translation is CASSRRNTEAFY.

Comment on this clonotype: Germline and junction disagree at one end, which may indicate a read error. V and J are TRBV4-3 and TRBJ2-3; D is possibly TRBD2 (6 bases). The CDR3 covers 14 residues. The germline gives CDR1 LGHNA, CDR2 YSLEER. In DNA, the CDR3 is TGCGCCAGCAACCAAGTCGGCGGGGCAGATACGCAGTATTTT. It translates to CASNQVGGADTQYF.

About this clonotype itself: A read error may explain this, as a much larger clone is one base away. The V gene is TRBV20-1, the J gene TRBJ2-7, with TRBD2 identical over 11 bases. This CDR3 spans 20 amino acids. After removal of 3 bases from V and 7 bases from J, the junction contained 26 bases not matched to a gene. The V gene's germline CDR1 is DFQATT and CDR2 SNEGSKA (reference sequence). As DNA, the CDR3 is TGCAGTGCTAGCGTTTCGGGAAAGACTAGCGGGGCTTCTTCCTATCGGGAGCAGTACTTC. This translates into CSASVSGKTSGASSYREQYF.

The rearrangement uses TRBV5-4 and TRBJ2-7, with 7 bases identical to TRBD2. J gave up 0 bases and V 5 bases, and 8 bases lay outside the gene matches. Germline CDR1 SGHNT, CDR2 YYREEE (reference sequence). CDR3 length: 15 residues. The CDR3 reads CASRADRDYSYEQYF. The DNA of the CDR3 is TGTGCCAGCAGGGCTGACCGGGACTACTCCTACGAGCAGTACTTC.

The rearrangement joins TRBV20-1 to TRBJ2-3; D ambiguous. This CDR3 has 13 amino acids. The germline V gene encodes CDR1 DFQATT and CDR2 SNEGSKA (reference sequence). Trimming left V 4 bases short and J 0 bases short, with 8 bases between. The CDR3 DNA follows: TGCAGTGCTATAGTGGACAGCACAGATACGCAGTATTTT. Its protein product is CSAIVDSTDTQYF.

As regards this clonotype: Given a much more abundant clone one base away, this may be a read error. This rearrangement joins TRBV4-1 to TRBJ1-4; 8 bases fit TRBD1. The J segment lost 4 bases and the V segment lost 4 bases, leaving 5 bases of the junction unmatched. The CDR3 consists of 15 residues. Germline V lookup: CDR1 MGHRA, CDR2 YSYEKL. This CDR3 is CASSRYGQGNEKLFF. The CDR3 nucleotides read TGCGCCAGCAGCCGCTACGGACAGGGTAATGAAAAACTGTTTTTT.

The chain links TRBV6-2 or TRBV6-3 to TRBJ2-7, with 8 bases that match TRBD2. The J segment lost 13 bases and the V segment lost 5 bases, leaving 16 bases of the junction unmatched. The CDR3 covers 14 residues. Germline CDR1 MNHEY, CDR2 SVGEGT. The CDR3 DNA sequence: TGTGCCAGCAGTGATTCCGGGACTAGAGGGACCCACTACTTC. It yields the protein CASSDSGTRGTHYF.

Notes on this clonotype: The junction and the germline gene differ at one end; a read error may be behind it. This chain uses TRBV4-2 with TRBJ1-5, with a possible D match to TRBD1 (6 bases). This CDR3 comprises 17 residues. Looked up from germline, CDR1 is LGHNA and CDR2 is YNFKEQ. The CDR3 protein is CASSPRGGGGSNQSQHF. The CDR3 nucleotides are TGTGCCAGCAGCCCCAGAGGGGGGGGCGGAAGCAATCAGTCCCAGCATTTT.

The table lists this clonotype with a count of one. The CDR3 DNA sequence: TGCAGTGCTAGTGAGACTGCCCAAGAGACGCGGTACTTC. Translated, it gives CSASETAQETRYF. The chain couples TRBV20-1 to TRBJ2-5, with unresolved D. The CDR3 is 13 amino acids. The V end was cut by 3 bases, the J end by 13 bases, with 21 bases between. Germline values: CDR1 DFQATT, CDR2 SNEGSKA (reference sequence).

This clonotype showed up many times. The chain's CDR3 is CSAVFGLAGGKAETQYF. CDR3 sequence (DNA): TGCAGTGCCGTATTTGGACTAGCGGGAGGAAAGGCAGAGACCCAGTACTTC. The rearrangement uses TRBV20-1 and TRBJ2-5; 14 bases fit TRBD2. CDR1 and CDR2 from the germline V gene are DFQATT and SNEGSKA (reference sequence). This CDR3 has 17 residues. V gave up 6 bases and J gave up 4 bases; unmatched junction bases: 13.

Only a few counts were recorded for this clonotype. The chain links TRBV13 to TRBJ2-7; the D gene is possibly TRBD2 (5 bases). Germline CDR1 reads PRHDT; CDR2 reads FYEKMQ (reference sequence). This CDR3 contains 16 residues. With 2 bases removed from V and 0 bases from J, the gap between germline ends came to 14 bases. CDR3 protein: CASSLPGSGSSYEQYF. For the CDR3, the DNA is TGTGCCAGCAGCTTACCAGGCAGCGGAAGCTCCTACGAGCAGTACTTC.

Details on this clonotype: This could be a read error, since a much larger clone is one nucleotide away. The chain couples TRBV5-4 to TRBJ1-4; D gene uncertain. Germline CDR1 and CDR2: SGHNT and YYREEE (reference sequence). V shed 0 bases and J shed 3 bases, with 18 bases lying between them. CDR3 length: 18 amino acids. In nucleotides, the CDR3 is TGTGCCAGCAGCTTGGGCTTCGGAGGGTACGTCGCTAATGAAAAACTGTTTTTT. Its translation is CASSLGFGGYVANEKLFF. The whole variable domain, filled in from reference TRBV5-4 and TRBJ1-4, reads ETGVTQSPTHLIKTRGQQVTLRCSSQSGHNTVSWYQQALGQGPQFIFQYYREEENGRGNFPPRFSGLQFPNYSSELNVNALELDDSALYLCASSLGFGGYVANEKLFFGSGTQLSVL.

On this clonotype: Germline is not matched at one junction end, which may reflect a read error. CDR3 bases: TGTACCAGCAGCAGGAGGGACGCTGAGACCCGGTACTTC. This translates into CTSSRRDAETRYF. V and J are TRBV5-4 and TRBJ2-5; perhaps TRBD2 as D (6 bases). This CDR3 contains 13 residues. Germline V gives CDR1 SGHNT, CDR2 YYREEE (reference sequence).

Ten or more counts support this clonotype. V gene TRBV6-6 combines with J gene TRBJ1-2, with D unresolved. The V end lost 3 bases, the J end lost 3 bases, and 11 bases lay between the germline ends. Germline CDR1 reads MNHNY; CDR2 reads SVGAGI (reference sequence). The CDR3 covers 14 residues. In DNA, the CDR3 is TGTGCCAGCAGTTATTCCGACGGGGACTATGGCTACACCTTC. Protein sequence: CASSYSDGDYGYTF.

V and J are TRBV20-1 and TRBJ2-5; 7 bases are shared with TRBD1. This CDR3 has 14 amino acids. In germline, CDR1 is DFQATT, CDR2 SNEGSKA (reference sequence). Trimming took 5 bases from V and 4 from J; bases not matched to a gene: 10. The CDR3 nucleotides read TGCAGTGCTGGAAAAACGAGGGGGCGAGAGACCCAGTACTTC. Amino acid sequence: CSAGKTRGRETQYF.